This TCR beta chain was sequenced in a study of identical twins. This CDR3 region has 12 residues. The V segment lost 11 bases and the J segment 3 bases; nucleotides outside the gene matches: 4. Germline CDR1 and CDR2: ENHRY and SYGVKD. One entry per CDR3 protein results from TCRdb running MiXCR on the 5' RACE reads. Among hundreds of thousands of distinct CDR3 sequences listed, about 20% were seen once. These data were likewise used in another study, on T cells expressing NK-cell markers. That paper adds: From sorted CD3+CD56+NKG2C+, CD3+CD56+NKG2C- and CD3+CD56-NKG2C+ T cells came the TCR beta repertoires. A range of about 1.0-7.5% of CD8+ T cells consisted of dominant NKG2C+ clonotypes in 6 or 7 donors. Clarity on HCMV specificity was lacking for the expanded NKG2C+ T cell clones.

The sequence derives from a young woman in good health. The sequencing input was PBMCs. The chain combines TRBV10-3 with TRBJ2-5; 9 bases match TRBD1. CDR3 amino acids: CASWDREETQYF. CDR3 sequence (DNA): TGTGCCTCCTGGGACAGGGAAGAGACCCAGTACTTC.